This TCR beta chain was found in a study of radiotherapy plus CTLA-4 blockade in lung cancer. CDR3 length equals 16 residues. The V gene end was trimmed by 5 bases and the J gene end by 7 bases; junction bases not matched to a gene: 10. Germline CDR1 is LNHDA and CDR2 is SQIVND (reference sequence). The assay was immunoSEQ multiplex PCR, and TCRdb's table has in-frame clones only and misses some. This sample carries around 63,000 clones, less than 85% of them seen once, and the ten largest clones take about a sixth. Study-level findings and limits: Together with interferon-beta, which increased in serum after radiation, early dynamic changes in blood T cell clones were reportedly the best predictors of response. Some TCR clones had been derived from tumors. These clones expanded in peripheral blood after radiotherapy plus ipilimumab.

About this clone: As yet, its antigen is unknown.

Sequencing was performed on peripheral blood, taken from a patient treated with radiotherapy plus ipilimumab. The V and J genes are TRBV19 and TRBJ1-5, with 11 bases fitting TRBD1. The source is a human donor with non-small cell lung cancer whose response to radiotherapy plus ipilimumab could not be evaluated. Some clones in this sample may be carry-over from other donors' samples. In nucleotides, the CDR3 is TGTGCCAGTAGTCTTATCGGACAGGGGGCATGGCAGCCCCAGCATTTT. It yields the protein CASSLIGQGAWQPQHF. Supplemented by reference TRBV19 and TRBJ1-5, the full variable domain reads DGGITQSPKYLFRKEGQNVTLSCEQNLNHDAMYWYRQDPGQGLRLIYYSQIVNDFQKGDIAEGYSVSREKKESFPLTVTSAQKNPTAFYLCASSLIGQGAWQPQHFGDGTRLSIL.